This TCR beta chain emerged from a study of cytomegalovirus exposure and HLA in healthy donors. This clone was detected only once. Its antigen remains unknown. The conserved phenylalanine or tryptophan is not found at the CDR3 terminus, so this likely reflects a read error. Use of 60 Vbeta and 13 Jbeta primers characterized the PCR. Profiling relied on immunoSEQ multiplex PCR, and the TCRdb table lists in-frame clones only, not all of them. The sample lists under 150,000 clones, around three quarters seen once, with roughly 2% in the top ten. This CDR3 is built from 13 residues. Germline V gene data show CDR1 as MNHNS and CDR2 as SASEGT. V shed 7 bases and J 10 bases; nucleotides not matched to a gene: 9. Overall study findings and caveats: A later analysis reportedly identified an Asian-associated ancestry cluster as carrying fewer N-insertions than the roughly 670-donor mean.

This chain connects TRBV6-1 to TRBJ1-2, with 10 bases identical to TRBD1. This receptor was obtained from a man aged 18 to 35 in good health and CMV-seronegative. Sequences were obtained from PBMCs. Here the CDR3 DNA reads TGTGCCAGCAACGACCGGGACAGGGGAGTCTACACCCTC. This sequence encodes CASNDRDRGVYTL.